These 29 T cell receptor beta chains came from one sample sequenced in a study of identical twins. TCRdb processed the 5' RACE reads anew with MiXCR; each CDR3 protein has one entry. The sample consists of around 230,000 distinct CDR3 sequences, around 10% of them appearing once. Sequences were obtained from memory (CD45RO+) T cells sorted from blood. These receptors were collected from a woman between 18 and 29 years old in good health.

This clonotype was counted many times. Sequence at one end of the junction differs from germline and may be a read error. CDR3 coding DNA: TGTGCCAGCAGCTTAGGTACCTGGAACACTGAAGCTTTCTTT. Translation: CASSLGTWNTEAFF. The V gene is TRBV12-3 or TRBV12-4, the J gene TRBJ1-1, with D hard to call. There are 14 residues in the CDR3.

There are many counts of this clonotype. CDR3 sequence: CASSQGRTWANTEAFF. CDR3 in DNA: TGTGCCAGCAGCCAAGGCAGGACTTGGGCAAACACTGAAGCTTTCTTT. This sequence joins TRBV3-1 and TRBJ1-1; D not certain. Looked up from germline, CDR1 is LGHDT and CDR2 is YNNKEL (reference sequence). The CDR3 length is 16 residues. The V and J ends lost 1 base and 2 bases respectively, with 14 bases between them.

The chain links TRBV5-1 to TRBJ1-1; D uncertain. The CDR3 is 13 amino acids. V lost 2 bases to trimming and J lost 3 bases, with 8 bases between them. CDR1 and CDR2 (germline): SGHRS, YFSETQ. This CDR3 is CASSFYGDTEAFF. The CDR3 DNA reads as TGCGCCAGCAGCTTTTATGGGGACACTGAAGCTTTCTTT.

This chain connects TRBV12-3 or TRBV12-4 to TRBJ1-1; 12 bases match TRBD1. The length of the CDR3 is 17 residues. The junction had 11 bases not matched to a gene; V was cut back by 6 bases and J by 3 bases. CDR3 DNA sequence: TGTGCCAGCAGGGGTGGGACAGGGGGCGCGAGGGACACTGAAGCTTTCTTT. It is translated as CASRGGTGGARDTEAFF.

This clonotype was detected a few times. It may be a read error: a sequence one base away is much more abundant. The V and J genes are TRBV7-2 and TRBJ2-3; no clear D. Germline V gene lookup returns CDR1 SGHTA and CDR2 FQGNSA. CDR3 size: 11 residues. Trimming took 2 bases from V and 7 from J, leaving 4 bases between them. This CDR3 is CASSLSYTQYF. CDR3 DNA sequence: TGTGCCAGCAGCTTATCATATACGCAGTATTTT.

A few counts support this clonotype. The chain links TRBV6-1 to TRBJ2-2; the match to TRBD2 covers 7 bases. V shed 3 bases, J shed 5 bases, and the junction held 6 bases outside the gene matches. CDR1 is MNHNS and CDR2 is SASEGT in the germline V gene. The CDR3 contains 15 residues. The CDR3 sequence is CASSEEGGRTGELFF. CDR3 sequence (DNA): TGTGCCAGCAGTGAGGAGGGAGGGCGGACCGGGGAGCTGTTTTTT.

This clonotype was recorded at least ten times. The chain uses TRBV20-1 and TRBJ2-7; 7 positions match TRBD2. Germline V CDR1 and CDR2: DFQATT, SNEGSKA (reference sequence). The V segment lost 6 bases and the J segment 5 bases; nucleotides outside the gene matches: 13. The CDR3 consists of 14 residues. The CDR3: CSALLATSGDEQYF. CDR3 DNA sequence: TGCAGTGCCCTACTAGCGACGAGTGGGGACGAGCAGTACTTC.

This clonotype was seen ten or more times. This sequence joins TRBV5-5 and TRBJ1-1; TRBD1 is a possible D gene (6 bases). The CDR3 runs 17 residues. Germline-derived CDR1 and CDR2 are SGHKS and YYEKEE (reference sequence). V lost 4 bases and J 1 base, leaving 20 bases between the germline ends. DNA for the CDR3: TGTGCCAGCAGCGCAGGACAGCGTTCTTTTCAGAACACTGAAGCTTTCTTT. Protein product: CASSAGQRSFQNTEAFF. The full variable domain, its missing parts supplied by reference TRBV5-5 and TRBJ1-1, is DAGVTQSPTHLIKTRGQQVTLRCSPISGHKSVSWYQQVLGQGPQFIFQYYEKEERGRGNFPDRFSARQFPNYSSELNVNALLLGDSALYLCASSAGQRSFQNTEAFFGQGTRLTVV.

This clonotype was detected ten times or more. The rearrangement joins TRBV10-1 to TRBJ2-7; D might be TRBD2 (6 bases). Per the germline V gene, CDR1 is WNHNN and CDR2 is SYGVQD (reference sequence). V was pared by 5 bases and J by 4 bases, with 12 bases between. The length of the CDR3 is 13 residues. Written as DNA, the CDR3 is TGCGCCAGCAGTAGTAGCGGAGGATACGAGCAGTACTTC. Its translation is CASSSSGGYEQYF.

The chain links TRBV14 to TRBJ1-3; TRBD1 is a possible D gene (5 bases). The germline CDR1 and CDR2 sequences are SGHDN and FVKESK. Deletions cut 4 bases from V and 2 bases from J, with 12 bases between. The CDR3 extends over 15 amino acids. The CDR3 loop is CASSPRDHPGNTIYF. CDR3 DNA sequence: TGTGCCAGCAGCCCCCGGGACCATCCTGGAAACACCATATATTTT.

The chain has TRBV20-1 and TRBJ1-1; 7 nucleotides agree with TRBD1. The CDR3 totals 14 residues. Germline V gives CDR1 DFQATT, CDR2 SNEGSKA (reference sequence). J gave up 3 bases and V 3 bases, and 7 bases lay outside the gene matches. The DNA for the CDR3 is TGCAGTGCTAGGGCCGTACAGGGGTACACTGAAGCTTTCTTT. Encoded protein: CSARAVQGYTEAFF.

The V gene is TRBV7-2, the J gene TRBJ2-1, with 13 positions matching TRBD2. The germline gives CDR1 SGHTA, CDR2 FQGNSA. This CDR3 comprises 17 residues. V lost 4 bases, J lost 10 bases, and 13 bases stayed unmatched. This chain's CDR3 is CASSSMTATSGRLEQFF. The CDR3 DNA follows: TGTGCCAGCAGCTCAATGACCGCGACTAGCGGGAGGTTAGAGCAGTTCTTC.

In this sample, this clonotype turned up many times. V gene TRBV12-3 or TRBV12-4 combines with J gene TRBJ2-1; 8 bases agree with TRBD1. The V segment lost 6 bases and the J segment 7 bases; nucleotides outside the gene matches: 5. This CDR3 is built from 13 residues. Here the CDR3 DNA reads TGTGCCAGCAGCCGGACAGGGTTGAATGAGCAGTTCTTC. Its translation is CASSRTGLNEQFF.

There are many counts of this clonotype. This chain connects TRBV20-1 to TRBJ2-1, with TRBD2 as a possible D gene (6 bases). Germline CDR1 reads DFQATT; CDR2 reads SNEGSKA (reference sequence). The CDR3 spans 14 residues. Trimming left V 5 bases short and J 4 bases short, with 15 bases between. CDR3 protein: CSASWREGYNEQFF. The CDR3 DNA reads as TGCAGTGCTTCATGGCGGGAAGGTTACAATGAGCAGTTCTTC.

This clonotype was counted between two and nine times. The CDR3 DNA sequence: TGCAGTGCCCTGGGGAGCGGGGGGGATGAGACCCAGTACTTC. Translated: CSALGSGGDETQYF. V is TRBV20-1 and J is TRBJ2-5, with 10 bases that match TRBD2. The germline V gene encodes CDR1 DFQATT and CDR2 SNEGSKA (reference sequence). The CDR3 contains 14 residues. J gave up 5 bases and V 6 bases, and 9 bases lay outside the gene matches.

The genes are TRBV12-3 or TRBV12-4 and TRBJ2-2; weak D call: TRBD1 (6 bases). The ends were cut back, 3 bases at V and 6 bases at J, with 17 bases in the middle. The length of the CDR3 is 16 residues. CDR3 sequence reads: CASSFSPTGTSGELFF. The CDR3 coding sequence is TGTGCCAGCAGTTTCAGCCCCACCGGGACATCCGGGGAGCTGTTTTTT.

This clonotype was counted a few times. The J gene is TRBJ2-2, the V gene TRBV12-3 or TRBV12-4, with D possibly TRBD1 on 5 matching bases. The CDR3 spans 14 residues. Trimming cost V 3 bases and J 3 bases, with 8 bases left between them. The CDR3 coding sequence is TGTGCCAGCAGTTTGCCCAGGGACACCGGGGAGCTGTTTTTT. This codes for CASSLPRDTGELFF.

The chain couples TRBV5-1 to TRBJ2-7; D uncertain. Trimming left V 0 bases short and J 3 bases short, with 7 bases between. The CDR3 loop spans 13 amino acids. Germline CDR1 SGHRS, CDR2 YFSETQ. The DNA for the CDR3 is TGCGCCAGCAGCTTGGAGGCTAACTACGAGCAGTACTTC. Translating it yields CASSLEANYEQYF.

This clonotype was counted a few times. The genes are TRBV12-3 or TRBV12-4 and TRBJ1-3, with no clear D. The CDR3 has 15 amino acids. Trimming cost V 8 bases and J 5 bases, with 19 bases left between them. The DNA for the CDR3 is TGTGCCAGCTTAGGATCCCCCCCCGGTAGAAACACCATATATTTT. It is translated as CASLGSPPGRNTIYF.

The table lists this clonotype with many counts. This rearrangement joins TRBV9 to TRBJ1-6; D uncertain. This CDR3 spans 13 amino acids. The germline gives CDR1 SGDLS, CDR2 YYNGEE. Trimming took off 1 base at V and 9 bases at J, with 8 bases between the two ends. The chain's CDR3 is CASSVMSGSPLHF. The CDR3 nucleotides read TGTGCCAGCAGCGTAATGTCAGGTTCACCCCTCCACTTT. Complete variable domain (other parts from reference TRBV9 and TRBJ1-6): DSGVTQTPKHLITATGQRVTLRCSPRSGDLSVYWYQQSLDQGLQFLIQYYNGEERAKGNILERFSAQQFPDLHSELNLSSLELGDSALYFCASSVMSGSPLHFGNGTRLTVT.

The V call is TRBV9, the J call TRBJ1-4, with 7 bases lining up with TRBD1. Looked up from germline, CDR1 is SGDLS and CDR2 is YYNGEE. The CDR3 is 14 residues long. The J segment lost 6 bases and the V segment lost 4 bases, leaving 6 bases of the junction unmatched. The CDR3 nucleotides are TGTGCCAGCAGCCACCCAGGGGGGGATGAAAAACTGTTTTTT. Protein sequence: CASSHPGGDEKLFF.

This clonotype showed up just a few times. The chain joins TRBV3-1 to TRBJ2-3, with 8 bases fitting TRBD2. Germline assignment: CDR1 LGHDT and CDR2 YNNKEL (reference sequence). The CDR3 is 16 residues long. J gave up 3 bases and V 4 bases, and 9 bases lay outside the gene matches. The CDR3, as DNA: TGTGCCAGCAGCCTGTTAAGAGCGGGAGTGACAGATACGCAGTATTTT. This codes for CASSLLRAGVTDTQYF.

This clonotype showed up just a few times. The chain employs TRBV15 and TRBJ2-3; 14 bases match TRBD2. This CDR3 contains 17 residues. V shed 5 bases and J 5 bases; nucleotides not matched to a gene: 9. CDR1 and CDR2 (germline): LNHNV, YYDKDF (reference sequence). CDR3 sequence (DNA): TGTGCCACCAGCCCTTACGGGACTAGCGGGAGTCAAGATACGCAGTATTTT. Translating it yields CATSPYGTSGSQDTQYF.

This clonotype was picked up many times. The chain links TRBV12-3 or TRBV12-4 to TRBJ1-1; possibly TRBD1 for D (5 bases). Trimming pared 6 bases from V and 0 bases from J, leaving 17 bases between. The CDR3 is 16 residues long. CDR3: CASSSGAGFLNTEAFF. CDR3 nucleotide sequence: TGTGCCAGCAGCTCCGGGGCTGGCTTCCTGAACACTGAAGCTTTCTTT.

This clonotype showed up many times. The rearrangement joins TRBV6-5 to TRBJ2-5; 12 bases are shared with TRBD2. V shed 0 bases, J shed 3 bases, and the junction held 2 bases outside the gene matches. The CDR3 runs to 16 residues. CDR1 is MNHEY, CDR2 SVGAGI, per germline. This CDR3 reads CASSYSPSGGEETQYF. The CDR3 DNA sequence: TGTGCCAGCAGTTACTCTCCTAGCGGGGGGGAAGAGACCCAGTACTTC.

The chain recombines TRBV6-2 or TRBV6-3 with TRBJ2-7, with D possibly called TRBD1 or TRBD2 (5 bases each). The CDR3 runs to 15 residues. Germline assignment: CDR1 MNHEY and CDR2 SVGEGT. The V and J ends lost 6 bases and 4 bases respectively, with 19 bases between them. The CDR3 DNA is TGTGCCAGCAGAATTCGGGACGGACGCCTTTACGAGCAGTACTTC. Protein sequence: CASRIRDGRLYEQYF.

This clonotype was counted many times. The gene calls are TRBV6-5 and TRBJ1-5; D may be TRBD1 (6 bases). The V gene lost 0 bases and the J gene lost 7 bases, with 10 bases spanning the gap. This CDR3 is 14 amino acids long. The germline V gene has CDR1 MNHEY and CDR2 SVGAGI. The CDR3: CASSYSGGGQPQHF. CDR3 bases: TGTGCCAGCAGTTACTCGGGGGGCGGACAGCCCCAGCATTTT.

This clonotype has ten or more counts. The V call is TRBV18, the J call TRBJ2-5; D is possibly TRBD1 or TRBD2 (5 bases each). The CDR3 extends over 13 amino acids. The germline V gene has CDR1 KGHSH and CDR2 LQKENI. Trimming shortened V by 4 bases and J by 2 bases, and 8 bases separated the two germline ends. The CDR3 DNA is TGTGCCAGCTCACGGGACCGGCAAGAGACCCAGTACTTC. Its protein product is CASSRDRQETQYF.

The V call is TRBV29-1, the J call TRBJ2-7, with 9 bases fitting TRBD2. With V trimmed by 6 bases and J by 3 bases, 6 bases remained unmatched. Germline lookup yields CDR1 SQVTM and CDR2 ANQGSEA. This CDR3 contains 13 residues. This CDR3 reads CSVSSGSSYEQYF. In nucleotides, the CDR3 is TGCAGCGTAAGTAGCGGGAGTAGCTACGAGCAGTACTTC.